This TCR beta chain emerged from a study of regulatory T cells in long-lasting Graves disease. Time point: persistent/refractory GD, antithyroid drugs over 5 years with positive TRAb. The TCR library was prepared using RNA isolated from PBMCs. This CDR3 contains 16 residues. Trimming left V 0 bases short and J 5 bases short, with 19 bases between. Germline V gives CDR1 DFQATT, CDR2 SNEGSKA (reference sequence). This clonotype has ten or more counts. Arm-PCR of CDR3 regions and iRepertoire HTBI primers were used to build TCR beta libraries. Using its own MiXCR run on the multiplex PCR reads, TCRdb lists one record per CDR3 protein. Seen here are around 450,000 distinct CDR3 sequences, 20% to 25% observed once, and the top ten hold over 6%.

The sequencing here drew on peripheral blood mononuclear cells (PBMCs), taken when the disease was refractory, from a patient treated with antithyroid drugs. The chain couples TRBV20-1 to TRBJ2-5; D is possibly TRBD2 (7 bases). The clonotype was recovered from a female donor with Graves disease. DNA of the CDR3: TGCAGTGCTAGAGATCAGTCCGCGGGGGCGTGGGAGACCCAGTACTTC. This encodes CSARDQSAGAWETQYF.